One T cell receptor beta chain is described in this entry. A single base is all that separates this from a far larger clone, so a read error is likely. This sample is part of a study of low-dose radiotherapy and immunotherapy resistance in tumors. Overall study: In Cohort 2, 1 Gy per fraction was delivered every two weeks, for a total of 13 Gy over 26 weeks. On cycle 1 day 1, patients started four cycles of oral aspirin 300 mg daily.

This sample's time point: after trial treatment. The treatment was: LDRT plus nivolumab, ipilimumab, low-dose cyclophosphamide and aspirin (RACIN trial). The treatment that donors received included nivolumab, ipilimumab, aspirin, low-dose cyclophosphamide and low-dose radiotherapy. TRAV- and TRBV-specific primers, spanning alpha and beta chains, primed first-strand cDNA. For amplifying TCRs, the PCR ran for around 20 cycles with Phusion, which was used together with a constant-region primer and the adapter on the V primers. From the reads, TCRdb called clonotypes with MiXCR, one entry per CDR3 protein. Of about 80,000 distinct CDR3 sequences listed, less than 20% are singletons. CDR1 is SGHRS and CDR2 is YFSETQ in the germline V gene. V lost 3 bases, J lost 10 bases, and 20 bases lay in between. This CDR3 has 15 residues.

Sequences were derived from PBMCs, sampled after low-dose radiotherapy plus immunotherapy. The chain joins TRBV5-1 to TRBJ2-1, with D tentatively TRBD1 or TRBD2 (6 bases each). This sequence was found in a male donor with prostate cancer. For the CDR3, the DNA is TGCGCCAGCAGCTCGGGGGACGGGGGCTCCTACGAGCAGTTCTTC. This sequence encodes CASSSGDGGSYEQFF.